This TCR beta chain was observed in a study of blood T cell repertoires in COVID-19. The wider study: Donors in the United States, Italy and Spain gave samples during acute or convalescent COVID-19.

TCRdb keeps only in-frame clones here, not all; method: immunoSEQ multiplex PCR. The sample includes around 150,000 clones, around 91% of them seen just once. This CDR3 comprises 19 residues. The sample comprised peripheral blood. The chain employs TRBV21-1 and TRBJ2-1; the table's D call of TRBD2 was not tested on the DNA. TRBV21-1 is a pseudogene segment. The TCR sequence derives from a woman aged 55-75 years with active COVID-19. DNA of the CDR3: TGTGCCAGCAGCAAAGACGTGGGACTAGCGGGAATCAGGTACAATGAGCAGTTCTTC. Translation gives CASSKDVGLAGIRYNEQFF.